This section outlines one T cell receptor (beta chain) sequence together with its context. Antigen: not known. The primer mix had 60 Vbeta and 13 Jbeta primers. Some clones are missing from TCRdb's copy, which holds only in-frame ones; the method was immunoSEQ multiplex PCR. The specimen's table records approximately 80,000 clones. The data are from a study of cytomegalovirus exposure and HLA in healthy donors. Overall study findings and caveats: Across HLA loci, a later analysis found differing TCR association rates, with DRB1 most and HLA-C fewest. As a later analysis showed, several of the most significant clusters appeared to be linked to common viral pathogens.

Per the germline V gene, CDR1 is SGHVS and CDR2 is FNYEAQ. Trimming took 5 bases from V and 1 from J; bases not matched to a gene: 9. The CDR3 contains 16 residues. V is TRBV7-6 and J is TRBJ2-5; TRBD2 matches 8 bases. Sequencing used PBMCs. The clonotype was recovered from a woman aged 30 to 39 in good health and CMV-seronegative. The CDR3 sequence: CASSPAGAGIQETQYF. The CDR3 coding sequence is TGTGCCAGCAGCCCAGCGGGGGCAGGGATCCAAGAGACCCAGTACTTC.